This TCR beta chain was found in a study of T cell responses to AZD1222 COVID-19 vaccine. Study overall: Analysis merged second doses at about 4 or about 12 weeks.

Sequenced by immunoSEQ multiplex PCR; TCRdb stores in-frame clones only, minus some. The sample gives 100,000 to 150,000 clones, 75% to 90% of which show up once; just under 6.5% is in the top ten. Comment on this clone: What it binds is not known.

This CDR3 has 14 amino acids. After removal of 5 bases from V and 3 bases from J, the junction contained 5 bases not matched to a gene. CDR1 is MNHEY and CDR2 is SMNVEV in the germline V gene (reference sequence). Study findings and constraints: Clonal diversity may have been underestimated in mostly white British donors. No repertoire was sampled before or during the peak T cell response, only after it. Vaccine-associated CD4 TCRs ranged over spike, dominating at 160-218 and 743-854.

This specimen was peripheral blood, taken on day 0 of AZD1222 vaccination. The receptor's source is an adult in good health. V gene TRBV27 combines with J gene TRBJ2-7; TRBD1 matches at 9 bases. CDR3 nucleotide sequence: TGTGCCAGCAGTCCACAGGGGGCACTCTACGAGCAGTACTTC. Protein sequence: CASSPQGALYEQYF.